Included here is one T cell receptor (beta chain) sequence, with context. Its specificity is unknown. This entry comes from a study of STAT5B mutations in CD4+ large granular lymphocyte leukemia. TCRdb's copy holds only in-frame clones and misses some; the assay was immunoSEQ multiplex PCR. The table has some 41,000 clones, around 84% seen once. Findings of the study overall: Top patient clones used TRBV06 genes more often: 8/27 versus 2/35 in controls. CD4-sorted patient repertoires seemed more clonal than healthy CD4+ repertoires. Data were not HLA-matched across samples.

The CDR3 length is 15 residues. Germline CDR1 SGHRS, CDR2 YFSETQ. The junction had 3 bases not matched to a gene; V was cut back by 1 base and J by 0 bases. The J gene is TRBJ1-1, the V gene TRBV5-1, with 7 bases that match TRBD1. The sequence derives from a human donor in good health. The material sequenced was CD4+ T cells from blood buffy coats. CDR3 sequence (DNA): TGCGCCAGCAGCTTGATTGGACAGGTGAACACTGAAGCTTTCTTT. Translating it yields CASSLIGQVNTEAFF. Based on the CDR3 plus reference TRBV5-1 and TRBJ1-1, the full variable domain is KAGVTQTPRYLIKTRGQQVTLSCSPISGHRSVSWYQQTPGQGLQFLFEYFSETQRNKGNFPGRFSGRQFSNSRSEMNVSTLELGDSALYLCASSLIGQVNTEAFFGQGTRLTVV.